The 12 T cell receptor beta chains below all came from one sample that was sequenced in a study of vaccination and CD4 T cells after COVID-19. Sequenced with the Oncomine TCR Beta short-read assay was DNA taken from cultured CD4+ T cells. A single record per CDR3 protein comes from TCRdb applying MiXCR to the PCR reads. The data contain about 16,000 distinct CDR3 sequences, about 50% of them singletons. As to treatment: roughly ten-day PBMC culture with coronavirus spike peptide pools or control peptides (ViraFEST assay). Their recognized antigens are unknown. Sequencing was carried out using CD4+ T cells from blood, cultured in vitro. The receptors were gathered from a human donor who had recovered from COVID-19.

A few counts support this clonotype. The genes are TRBV21-1 and TRBJ1-5. TRBV21-1 is marked as a pseudogene. This CDR3 contains 16 residues. The CDR3 here is CASSKDGRGNYQPQHF. CDR3 coding DNA: TGTGCCAGCAGCAAAGACGGGAGGGGGAACTATCAGCCCCAGCATTTT.

V gene TRBV20-1 combines with J gene TRBJ1-4, with D perhaps matching TRBD1 (5 bases). The CDR3 is 14 residues long. CDR1 and CDR2 from the germline V gene are DFQATT and SNEGSKA (reference sequence). V was clipped by 0 bases and J by 6 bases, with 11 bases between them. The DNA for the CDR3 is TGCAGTGCTAGAGATCCAGGGAACGATGAAAAACTGTTTTTT. Amino acid sequence: CSARDPGNDEKLFF.

This sequence joins TRBV29-1 and TRBJ1-1; D is unclear. The CDR3 spans 13 residues. Germline-derived CDR1 and CDR2 are SQVTM and ANQGSEA. V shed 4 bases and J shed 8 bases, with 17 bases lying between them. The DNA of the CDR3 is TGCAGCGTTGTGCGGCAGTCAACAAGGGAAGCTTTCTTT. Translated, it gives CSVVRQSTREAFF.

The gene calls are TRBV5-4 and TRBJ1-1, with 9 bases that match TRBD1. CDR1 SGHNT and CDR2 YYREEE come from the germline V gene (reference sequence). Trimming at V came to 0 bases and at J to 4 bases, leaving 4 bases not matched to a gene. The CDR3 loop spans 15 amino acids. The CDR3 DNA is TGTGCCAGCAGCTTGGGACAGGGGGTGAGCACTGAAGCTTTCTTT. This codes for CASSLGQGVSTEAFF.

The chain couples TRBV6-1 to TRBJ2-2, with D maybe TRBD2 (7 bases). Trimming cost V 6 bases and J 4 bases, with 15 bases left between them. The CDR3 covers 15 residues. Per germline, CDR1 MNHNS and CDR2 SASEGT. The CDR3 bases are TGTGCCAGCAGAGGGGGACCGGGAGGCACCGGGGAGCTGTTTTTT. It is translated as CASRGGPGGTGELFF.

This clonotype was found a few times. This chain uses TRBV7-9 with TRBJ1-3; D unclear. V was pared by 3 bases and J by 4 bases, with 10 bases between. Germline assignment: CDR1 SEHNR and CDR2 FQNEAQ (reference sequence). This CDR3 region has 14 residues. CDR3 amino acids: CASSFYTAGNTIYF. In nucleotides, the CDR3 is TGTGCCAGCAGCTTTTACACCGCCGGAAACACCATATATTTT.

The chain links TRBV6-2 or TRBV6-3 to TRBJ1-2, with 8 bases aligning to TRBD1. With V trimmed by 5 bases and J by 6 bases, 8 bases remained unmatched. Germline V gives CDR1 MNHEY, CDR2 SVGEGT. The CDR3 loop spans 14 amino acids. This chain's CDR3 is CASSPRTGRHGYTF. Written as DNA, the CDR3 is TGTGCCAGCAGTCCCCGGACAGGGCGGCATGGCTACACCTTC.

J is TRBJ2-7 and V is TRBV20-1; 9 bases align to TRBD2. Germline CDR1 and CDR2: DFQATT and SNEGSKA (reference sequence). CDR3 length: 14 amino acids. J gave up 6 bases and V 3 bases, and 9 bases lay outside the gene matches. For the CDR3, the DNA is TGCAGTGCTAGGCTTAGCGGGGGAGGCTCCGAGCAGTACTTC. Protein sequence: CSARLSGGGSEQYF.

This chain connects TRBV19 to TRBJ2-7; 7 bases map to TRBD2. CDR1 and CDR2 (germline): LNHDA, SQIVND (reference sequence). V shed 3 bases, J shed 0 bases, and the junction held 8 bases outside the gene matches. The CDR3 has 16 residues. The CDR3 protein is CASSIGLGGYSYEQYF. CDR3 DNA sequence: TGTGCCAGTAGTATCGGTTTGGGGGGGTACTCCTACGAGCAGTACTTC.

The V call is TRBV2, the J call TRBJ2-1, with D perhaps assigned TRBD1 or TRBD2 (6 bases each). This CDR3 is built from 15 residues. The germline V and J ends were trimmed by 8 bases and 3 bases, with 17 bases remaining between them. Germline V gene lookup returns CDR1 SNHLY and CDR2 FYNNEI. The CDR3, as DNA: TGTGCCAGCCGAATGGGGGGCGGAGACTACAATGAGCAGTTCTTC. It codes for CASRMGGGDYNEQFF.

V and J are TRBV14 and TRBJ2-3; D not resolved. Trimming left V 2 bases short and J 6 bases short, with 12 bases between. This CDR3 is built from 14 residues. CDR1 SGHDN and CDR2 FVKESK come from the germline V gene. In nucleotides, the CDR3 is TGTGCCAGCAGCCAATTAAGAGTCGGCGATACGCAGTATTTT. Its translation: CASSQLRVGDTQYF.

The chain has TRBV25-1 and TRBJ2-7; 9 bases are shared with TRBD2. Trimming removed 6 bases from V and 2 bases from J; junction bases left unmatched: 5. Germline V gene data show CDR1 as MGHDK and CDR2 as SYGVNS. The length of the CDR3 is 14 residues. CDR3 nucleotides: TGTGCCAGCAGCCCGACTAGCGGTCCCTACGAGCAGTACTTC. Residues: CASSPTSGPYEQYF.